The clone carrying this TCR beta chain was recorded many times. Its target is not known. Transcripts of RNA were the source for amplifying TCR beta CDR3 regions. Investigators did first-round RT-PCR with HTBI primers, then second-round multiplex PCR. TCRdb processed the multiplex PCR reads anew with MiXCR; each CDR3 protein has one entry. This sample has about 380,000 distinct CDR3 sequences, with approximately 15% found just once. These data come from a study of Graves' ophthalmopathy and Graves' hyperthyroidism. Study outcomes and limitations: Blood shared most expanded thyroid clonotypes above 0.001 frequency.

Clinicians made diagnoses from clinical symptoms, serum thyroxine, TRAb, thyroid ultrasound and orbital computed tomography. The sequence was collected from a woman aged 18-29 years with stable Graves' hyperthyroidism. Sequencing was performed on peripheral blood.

CDR3 protein: CSAWGVTEAFF. CDR3 bases: TGCAGCGCCTGGGGTGTCACTGAAGCTTTCTTT. The chain employs TRBV29-1 and TRBJ1-1, with unresolved D. CDR1 and CDR2 from the germline V gene are SQVTM and ANQGSEA. The V and J ends lost 7 bases and 4 bases respectively, with 10 bases between them. CDR3 length: 11 amino acids. The full variable domain, its missing parts supplied by reference TRBV29-1 and TRBJ1-1, is SAVISQKPSRDICQRGTSLTIQCQVDSQVTMMFWYRQQPGQSLTLIATANQGSEATYESGFVIDKFPISRPNLTFSTLTVSNMSPEDSSIYLCSAWGVTEAFFGQGTRLTVV.